This TCR beta chain was found in a study of T cell responses to AZD1222 COVID-19 vaccine. V lost 7 bases and J lost 3; bases outside the gene matches: 14. CDR1 MDHEN and CDR2 SYDVKM come from the germline V gene. This CDR3 region has 16 residues. Repertoires were generated with immunoSEQ multiplex PCR, while TCRdb's copy carries only in-frame clones and drops some. In the table there are over 20,000 clones, around 86% of which are singletons. The rearrangement joins TRBV28 to TRBJ2-7; 8 bases are a match to TRBD1. This specimen consisted of peripheral blood, obtained 28 days after the second AZD1222 dose. This receptor was taken from an adult who received the AZD1222 COVID-19 vaccine. This CDR3 reads CASNLRAGQGGYEQYF. In DNA form, the CDR3 reads TGTGCCAGCAATCTTAGGGCTGGACAGGGCGGCTACGAGCAGTACTTC.